This T cell receptor beta chain originates from a study of cytomegalovirus exposure and HLA in healthy donors. The study's findings and limits: When analyzed later, the rates of TCR association showed variation by HLA locus, with DRB1 the most and HLA-C the fewest. Reported results showed that the classifier diagnosed cytomegalovirus status with high specificity and sensitivity.

CDR3 length: 13 amino acids. Trimming took off 3 bases at V and 3 bases at J, with 8 bases between the two ends. Germline values: CDR1 MNHEY, CDR2 SMNVEV (reference sequence). The PCR ran on 60 Vbeta and 13 Jbeta primers. Libraries were prepared by immunoSEQ multiplex PCR; TCRdb keeps only in-frame clonotypes and omits some of them. The sample holds about 210,000 clones, around 80% seen once. Unrecorded immune exposures were likely, despite nominal health at sampling. To note about this clone: The antigen is undetermined.

The sequenced sample was PBMCs. V and J are TRBV27 and TRBJ1-2, with D maybe TRBD1 (5 bases). This clonotype originated in a boy younger than 18 in good health and CMV-seronegative. CDR3 loop: CASSLGGDYGYTF. The CDR3 region has the DNA TGTGCCAGCAGTTTGGGGGGGGACTATGGCTACACCTTC.